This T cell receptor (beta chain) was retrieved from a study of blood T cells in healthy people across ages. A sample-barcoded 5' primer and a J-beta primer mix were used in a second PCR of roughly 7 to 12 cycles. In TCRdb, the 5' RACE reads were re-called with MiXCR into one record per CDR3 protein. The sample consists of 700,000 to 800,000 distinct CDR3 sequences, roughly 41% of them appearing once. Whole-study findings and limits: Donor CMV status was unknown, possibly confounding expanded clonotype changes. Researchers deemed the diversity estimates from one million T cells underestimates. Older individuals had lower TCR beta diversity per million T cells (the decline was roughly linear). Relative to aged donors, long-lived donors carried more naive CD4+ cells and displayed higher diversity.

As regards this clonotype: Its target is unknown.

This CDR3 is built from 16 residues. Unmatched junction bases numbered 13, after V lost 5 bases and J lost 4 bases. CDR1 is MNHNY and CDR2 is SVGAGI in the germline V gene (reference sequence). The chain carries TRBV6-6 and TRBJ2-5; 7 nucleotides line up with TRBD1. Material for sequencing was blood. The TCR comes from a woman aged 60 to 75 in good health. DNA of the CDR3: TGTGCCAGCAGTCCGCCGGGACAGCGACAAACAGAGACCCAGTACTTC. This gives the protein CASSPPGQRQTETQYF.